The rows below give T cell receptor beta chains drawn from one sample of a study of regulatory T cells in long-lasting Graves disease. TCRdb itself ran the multiplex PCR reads through MiXCR, one entry per CDR3 protein. Of 580,000 or so distinct CDR3 sequences in the sample, approximately 16% were seen once. A further study also used this sample, focusing on T cells in Graves' hyperthyroidism and ophthalmopathy.

Source: peripheral blood mononuclear cells (PBMCs), taken at new diagnosis, from a patient treated with antithyroid drugs. These receptors were taken from a man aged 18 to 29 with Graves disease. Each CDR3 is given with its conserved first and last residue. The D gene is left open where the match is weak. Rows give clone size only sometimes, using once, few, many, or a class for an expanded clone.

V gene: TRBV28; clone size: many; D gene: TRBD2; J gene: TRBJ2-7; CDR3 protein: CASIAAGGSYEQYF; CDR3 DNA: TGTGCCAGTATCGCAGCGGGAGGGTCCTACGAGCAGTACTTC
V gene: TRBV18; clone size: few; D gene: TRBD2; J gene: TRBJ2-3; CDR3 protein: CASSPQRGSGSDTQYF; CDR3 DNA: TGTGCCAGCTCACCACAGAGGGGGAGCGGGAGTGATACGCAGTATTTT
V gene: TRBV7-9; clone size: few; D gene: NA; J gene: TRBJ1-2; CDR3 protein: CASTQPAGRGGYGYTF; CDR3 DNA: TGTGCCAGCACCCAGCCCGCGGGCAGGGGTGGCTATGGCTACACCTTC
V gene: TRBV4-1; clone size: NA; D gene: NA; J gene: TRBJ2-7; CDR3 protein: CASSHQDRTYEQYF; CDR3 DNA: TGCGCCAGCAGCCACCAGGATCGGACCTACGAGCAGTACTTC
V gene: TRBV5-1; clone size: few; D gene: NA; J gene: TRBJ2-5; CDR3 protein: CASSSTGSETQYF; CDR3 DNA: TGCGCCAGCAGCTCGACAGGCTCAGAGACCCAGTACTTC
V gene: TRBV6-2/TRBV6-3; clone size: many; D gene: TRBD2; J gene: TRBJ2-5; CDR3 protein: CASSEMTGGKSGTQYF; CDR3 DNA: TGTGCCAGCAGTGAAATGACGGGAGGAAAGTCGGGGACCCAGTACTTC
V gene: TRBV7-9; clone size: NA; D gene: NA; J gene: TRBJ2-7; CDR3 protein: CASSLTRGLTSYEQYF; CDR3 DNA: TGTGCCAGCAGCCTGACCAGGGGCCTAACCTCCTACGAGCAGTACTTC
V gene: TRBV20-1; clone size: NA; D gene: NA; J gene: TRBJ2-7; CDR3 protein: CSARDFPGQSRYEQYF; CDR3 DNA: TGCAGTGCTAGAGATTTCCCGGGGCAGTCCCGCTACGAGCAGTACTTC
V gene: TRBV20-1; clone size: many; D gene: NA; J gene: TRBJ2-7; CDR3 protein: CSARDRGISYEQYF; CDR3 DNA: TGCAGTGCTAGAGATAGGGGCATCTCCTACGAGCAGTACTTC
V gene: TRBV9; clone size: NA; D gene: NA; J gene: TRBJ1-4; CDR3 protein: CASSSTSATNEKLFF; CDR3 DNA: TGTGCCAGCAGCTCGACGTCTGCAACTAATGAAAAACTGTTTTTT
V gene: TRBV6-1; clone size: few; D gene: NA; J gene: TRBJ2-3; CDR3 protein: CASEEWATDTQYF; CDR3 DNA: TGTGCCAGCGAGGAATGGGCTACAGATACGCAGTATTTT
V gene: TRBV30; clone size: NA; D gene: NA; J gene: TRBJ1-6; CDR3 protein: CAWSRQRAGNSPLHF; CDR3 DNA: TGTGCCTGGAGCAGACAGCGGGCTGGGAATTCACCCCTCCACTTT
V gene: TRBV6-2/TRBV6-3; clone size: NA; D gene: NA; J gene: TRBJ1-6; CDR3 protein: CASSDGDVSPLHF; CDR3 DNA: TGTGCCAGCAGTGACGGGGACGTTTCACCCCTCCACTTT
V gene: TRBV28; clone size: many; D gene: NA; J gene: TRBJ2-7; CDR3 protein: CASSLWGPYEQYF; CDR3 DNA: TGTGCCAGCAGTTTATGGGGCCCATACGAGCAGTACTTC
V gene: TRBV29-1; clone size: many; D gene: NA; J gene: TRBJ1-1; CDR3 protein: CSVGSGNTEAFF; CDR3 DNA: TGCAGCGTTGGTTCAGGGAACACTGAAGCTTTCTTT
V gene: TRBV18; clone size: many; D gene: NA; J gene: TRBJ2-7; CDR3 protein: CASSPLSQPDIDEQYF; CDR3 DNA: TGTGCCAGCTCACCGTTGTCACAGCCTGATATTGACGAGCAGTACTTC
V gene: TRBV28; clone size: many; D gene: TRBD1; J gene: TRBJ1-6; CDR3 protein: CASSVGQGAWSYNSPLHF; CDR3 DNA: TGTGCCAGCAGTGTCGGCCAGGGGGCATGGTCCTATAATTCACCCCTCCACTTT
V gene: TRBV27; clone size: many; D gene: NA; J gene: TRBJ2-7; CDR3 protein: CASSLSAGGYEQYF; CDR3 DNA: TGTGCCAGCAGTTTATCAGCAGGCGGCTACGAGCAGTACTTC
V gene: TRBV20-1; clone size: many; D gene: NA; J gene: TRBJ2-7; CDR3 protein: CSARATVAYEQYF; CDR3 DNA: TGCAGTGCTCGCGCGACAGTTGCCTACGAGCAGTACTTC
V gene: TRBV3-1; clone size: few; D gene: NA; J gene: TRBJ1-6; CDR3 protein: CASSQLQAHSPLHF; CDR3 DNA: TGTGCCAGCAGCCAACTACAGGCTCATTCACCCCTCCACTTT
V gene: TRBV6-6; clone size: many; D gene: NA; J gene: TRBJ2-7; CDR3 protein: CASSYSQESYEQYF; CDR3 DNA: TGTGCCAGCAGTTACTCGCAGGAGTCCTACGAGCAGTACTTC
V gene: TRBV5-1; clone size: NA; D gene: NA; J gene: TRBJ2-5; CDR3 protein: CASSLDRRAGEETQYF; CDR3 DNA: TGCGCCAGCAGCTTGGACCGAAGGGCCGGGGAAGAGACCCAGTACTTC
V gene: TRBV30; clone size: many; D gene: NA; J gene: TRBJ2-7; CDR3 protein: CAWSAKGHPREQYF; CDR3 DNA: TGTGCCTGGAGTGCCAAAGGACACCCTAGGGAGCAGTACTTC
V gene: TRBV9; clone size: few; D gene: NA; J gene: TRBJ2-5; CDR3 protein: CASSVESQETQYF; CDR3 DNA: TGTGCCAGCAGCGTAGAATCCCAGGAGACCCAGTACTTC
V gene: TRBV28; clone size: NA; D gene: TRBD1; J gene: TRBJ2-7; CDR3 protein: CASSGIRDRGPYEQYF; CDR3 DNA: TGTGCCAGCAGTGGAATCCGGGACAGGGGGCCCTACGAGCAGTACTTC
V gene: TRBV10-3; clone size: NA; D gene: TRBD2; J gene: TRBJ2-3; CDR3 protein: CAISDLAGGTDTDTQYF; CDR3 DNA: TGTGCCATCAGTGATTTGGCGGGAGGCACGGACACAGATACGCAGTATTTT
V gene: TRBV2; clone size: many; D gene: NA; J gene: TRBJ1-1; CDR3 protein: CASSTGTLNTEAFF; CDR3 DNA: TGTGCCAGCAGTACCGGGACACTTAACACTGAAGCTTTCTTT
V gene: TRBV10-3; clone size: few; D gene: NA; J gene: TRBJ1-2; CDR3 protein: CATLREGTYGYTF; CDR3 DNA: TGTGCCACCCTCAGGGAGGGGACCTATGGCTACACCTTC
V gene: TRBV7-3; clone size: NA; D gene: TRBD1; J gene: TRBJ2-2; CDR3 protein: CASSSTGGYTGELFF; CDR3 DNA: TGTGCCAGCAGCTCAACAGGGGGCTACACCGGGGAGCTGTTTTTT
V gene: TRBV30; clone size: NA; D gene: NA; J gene: TRBJ2-1; CDR3 protein: CAWSVLQTYNEQFF; CDR3 DNA: TGTGCCTGGAGTGTACTTCAGACCTACAATGAGCAGTTCTTC
V gene: TRBV11-2; clone size: many; D gene: TRBD1; J gene: TRBJ2-7; CDR3 protein: CASSPDPGQTYEQYF; CDR3 DNA: TGTGCCAGCAGCCCCGATCCGGGACAGACCTACGAGCAGTACTTC
V gene: TRBV20-1; clone size: many; D gene: NA; J gene: TRBJ2-7; CDR3 protein: CSARASSYEQYF; CDR3 DNA: TGCAGTGCTAGAGCCAGCTCCTACGAGCAGTACTTC
V gene: TRBV7-8; clone size: few; D gene: TRBD2; J gene: TRBJ2-3; CDR3 protein: CASSLVASSGGTDTQYF; CDR3 DNA: TGTGCCAGCAGCTTAGTCGCGTCCAGCGGGGGCACAGATACGCAGTATTTT
V gene: TRBV11-2; clone size: NA; D gene: TRBD1; J gene: TRBJ1-5; CDR3 protein: CASIRRQGNQPQHF; CDR3 DNA: TGTGCCAGCATTCGGCGACAGGGAAATCAGCCCCAGCATTTT
V gene: TRBV7-7; clone size: NA; D gene: TRBD2; J gene: TRBJ2-2; CDR3 protein: CASSRLAGEVGELFF; CDR3 DNA: TGTGCTAGCAGCAGATTAGCGGGAGAGGTCGGGGAGCTGTTTTTT
V gene: TRBV13; clone size: NA; D gene: TRBD2; J gene: TRBJ2-7; CDR3 protein: CASSSPTSGSGEQYF; CDR3 DNA: TGTGCCAGCAGCTCTCCGACTAGCGGGAGCGGCGAGCAGTACTTC
V gene: TRBV11-2; clone size: NA; D gene: NA; J gene: TRBJ2-5; CDR3 protein: CASTEEGAAYQTQYF; CDR3 DNA: TGTGCCAGCACGGAAGAAGGGGCGGCGTATCAGACCCAGTACTTC
V gene: TRBV6-2/TRBV6-3; clone size: NA; D gene: NA; J gene: TRBJ2-3; CDR3 protein: CASRLTADTQYF; CDR3 DNA: TGTGCCAGCAGACTTACAGCAGATACGCAGTATTTT
V gene: TRBV7-9; clone size: NA; D gene: TRBD1; J gene: TRBJ1-2; CDR3 protein: CASSLADRDGYTF; CDR3 DNA: TGTGCCAGCAGCTTAGCGGACAGGGATGGCTACACCTTC
V gene: TRBV12-3/TRBV12-4; clone size: NA; D gene: NA; J gene: TRBJ1-3; CDR3 protein: CASRTLGGKGGNTIYF; CDR3 DNA: TGTGCCAGCAGGACCCTCGGGGGGAAAGGAGGAAACACCATATATTTT
V gene: TRBV18; clone size: NA; D gene: NA; J gene: TRBJ2-5; CDR3 protein: CASCRLGFQETQYF; CDR3 DNA: TGTGCCAGCTGCCGCTTGGGGTTCCAAGAGACCCAGTACTTC
V gene: TRBV4-1; clone size: NA; D gene: NA; J gene: TRBJ2-5; CDR3 protein: CASSLRTIGTAGPRHSQETQYF; CDR3 DNA: TGCGCCAGCAGCCTACGCACTATAGGGACGGCGGGCCCTCGACATAGTCAAGAGACCCAGTACTTC
V gene: TRBV7-2; clone size: few; D gene: TRBD2; J gene: TRBJ2-7; CDR3 protein: CASSLVAGELSYEQYF; CDR3 DNA: TGTGCCAGCAGCTTAGTAGCGGGGGAGCTTTCCTACGAGCAGTACTTC
V gene: TRBV6-4; clone size: NA; D gene: NA; J gene: TRBJ2-1; CDR3 protein: CASNISGGRFVRNEQFF; CDR3 DNA: TGTGCCAGCAACATTTCAGGAGGGAGATTTGTGAGGAATGAGCAGTTCTTC
V gene: TRBV6-7; clone size: many; D gene: NA; J gene: TRBJ1-5; CDR3 protein: CASTQGGMSNQPQHF; CDR3 DNA: TGTGCCAGCACCCAGGGAGGGATGAGCAATCAGCCCCAGCATTTT
V gene: TRBV28; clone size: many; D gene: NA; J gene: TRBJ1-5; CDR3 protein: CASSFGTDQPQHF; CDR3 DNA: TGTGCCAGCAGTTTTGGTACGGATCAGCCCCAGCATTTT
V gene: TRBV7-2; clone size: many; D gene: NA; J gene: TRBJ2-1; CDR3 protein: CASSKYGASEVGGNEQFF; CDR3 DNA: TGTGCCAGCAGCAAGTACGGGGCTAGCGAGGTTGGGGGCAATGAGCAGTTCTTC
V gene: TRBV13; clone size: NA; D gene: NA; J gene: TRBJ1-1; CDR3 protein: CASTRISPGGEAFF; CDR3 DNA: TGTGCCAGCACCCGAATTTCCCCGGGTGGAGAAGCTTTCTTT
V gene: TRBV30; clone size: NA; D gene: TRBD1; J gene: TRBJ1-3; CDR3 protein: CATEGAGSGNTIYF; CDR3 DNA: TGTGCCACGGAGGGGGCAGGCTCAGGAAACACCATATATTTT
V gene: TRBV12-3/TRBV12-4; clone size: NA; D gene: NA; J gene: TRBJ2-1; CDR3 protein: CASTLGRQLYNEQFF; CDR3 DNA: TGTGCCAGCACCCTTGGGCGGCAACTCTACAATGAGCAGTTCTTC
V gene: TRBV3-1; clone size: NA; D gene: NA; J gene: TRBJ1-1; CDR3 protein: CASSQGAGANTEAFF; CDR3 DNA: TGTGCCAGCAGCCAAGGGGCAGGGGCGAACACTGAAGCTTTCTTT
V gene: TRBV9; clone size: few; D gene: TRBD2; J gene: TRBJ2-5; CDR3 protein: CASSTAGGTQETQYF; CDR3 DNA: TGTGCCAGCAGTACGGCGGGAGGAACACAAGAGACCCAGTACTTC
V gene: TRBV7-2; clone size: few; D gene: NA; J gene: TRBJ1-6; CDR3 protein: CASSGGPYSPLHF; CDR3 DNA: TGTGCCAGCAGCGGCGGGCCCTATTCACCCCTCCACTTT